The 22 T cell receptor beta chains presented below share a single source sample, sequenced in a study of graft-versus-host responses after intestinal transplantation. Profiling relied on immunoSEQ multiplex PCR, and the TCRdb table lists in-frame clones only, not all of them. There are about 99,000 clones in the sample; 85% to 95% occur only once, and roughly 0.07% lies in the top ten. Their target antigens are unknown. Sequences were derived from unstimulated CD8+ T cells sorted from spleen or lymph node cells, sampled before transplant. These receptors all stem from a human donor who was the organ donor for an intestinal transplant.

The V call is TRBV5-1, the J call TRBJ2-7; possibly TRBD1 for D (5 bases). Deletions cut 1 base from V and 0 bases from J, with 11 bases between. This CDR3 has 15 residues. Germline-derived CDR1 and CDR2 are SGHRS and YFSETQ. The DNA of the CDR3 is TGCGCCAGCAGCTTGAATACAGGAAGCTCCTACGAGCAGTACTTC. Its translation: CASSLNTGSSYEQYF.

The rearrangement joins TRBV15 to TRBJ2-7; TRBD2 matches at 9 bases. From germline, CDR1 is LNHNV and CDR2 YYDKDF (reference sequence). This CDR3 spans 15 amino acids. The ends lost 3 bases at V and 3 bases at J; junction bases unmatched: 6. CDR3 loop: CATSREATSGYEQYF. The CDR3, as DNA: TGTGCCACCAGCAGGGAGGCGACTAGCGGCTACGAGCAGTACTTC.

The genes are TRBV5-6 and TRBJ1-3, with a possible D match to TRBD1 (5 bases). Germline values: CDR1 SGHDT, CDR2 YYEEEE. The CDR3 runs to 15 residues. With 1 base removed from V and 0 bases from J, the gap between germline ends came to 8 bases. CDR3 sequence (DNA): TGTGCCAGCAGCTTGCAGGGAGGCTCTGGAAACACCATATATTTT. Translated: CASSLQGGSGNTIYF.

The CDR3 here is CASLTSGNEQFF. In DNA form, the CDR3 reads TGTGCCAGCCTAACTAGCGGGAACGAGCAGTTCTTC. The J gene is TRBJ2-1, the V gene TRBV28; 10 bases map to TRBD2. This CDR3 is built from 12 residues. Germline lookup yields CDR1 MDHEN and CDR2 SYDVKM. V trimming: 8 bases; J trimming: 10 bases; junction bases outside the gene matches: 5.

The chain employs TRBV11-3 and TRBJ1-1, with a tentative D call TRBD1 (6 bases). CDR3 length equals 15 residues. CDR1 SGHNT and CDR2 YENEEA come from the germline V gene. V lost 2 bases, J lost 4 bases, and 14 bases lay in between. CDR3 nucleotides: TGTGCCAGCAGCTTAAGGCTGGGGGCGGCCACTGAAGCTTTCTTT. Translated: CASSLRLGAATEAFF. The full variable domain, with the rest looked up from reference TRBV11-3 and TRBJ1-1, is EAGVVQSPRYKIIEKKQPVAFWCNPISGHNTLYWYLQNLGQGPELLIRYENEEAVDDSQLPKDRFSAERLKGVDSTLKIQPAELGDSAVYLCASSLRLGAATEAFFGQGTRLTVV.

This clone was observed once. The V call is TRBV6-1, the J call TRBJ2-2, with 11 bases matching TRBD1. Looked up from germline, CDR1 is MNHNS and CDR2 is SASEGT. This CDR3 comprises 15 residues. Trimming took 7 bases from V and 9 from J; bases not matched to a gene: 10. The CDR3 bases are TGTGCCAGCATATCGGGACAGGGGGGCGGATGGGAGCTGTTTTTT. Its protein product is CASISGQGGGWELFF.

The chain combines TRBV5-1 with TRBJ2-2; 10 nucleotides match TRBD2. The junction had 17 bases not matched to a gene; V was cut back by 1 base and J by 8 bases. The length of the CDR3 is 19 residues. Germline CDR1 SGHRS, CDR2 YFSETQ. The CDR3 region has the DNA TGCGCCAGCAGCTTGTTCGCTAGCGGGAGCGGGCGAGGTTTTGGGGAGCTGTTTTTT. It encodes CASSLFASGSGRGFGELFF.

The CDR3 loop is CASRHSRLAGGSGANVLTF. CDR3 nucleotides: TGTGCCAGCAGACATTCGCGACTAGCGGGAGGCTCTGGGGCCAACGTCCTGACTTTC. The chain is built from TRBV27 and TRBJ2-6; 13 positions match TRBD2. Germline trimming cut 6 bases from V and 0 bases from J; bases unmatched to any gene: 8. Germline V gene sequence: CDR1 MNHEY, CDR2 SMNVEV (reference sequence). This CDR3 comprises 19 residues.

The chain joins TRBV11-1 to TRBJ2-1, with 11 bases matching TRBD2. Germline CDR1 reads SGHAT; CDR2 reads FQDESV (reference sequence). There are 17 residues in the CDR3. V trimming: 5 bases; J trimming: 4 bases; junction bases outside the gene matches: 10. CDR3 coding DNA: TGTGCCAGCAGCGTAGACATAGCGGGAGGGATATACAATGAGCAGTTCTTC. Translation gives CASSVDIAGGIYNEQFF.

The J gene is TRBJ1-1, the V gene TRBV6-6, with a weak D call TRBD1 (5 bases). V shed 3 bases and J shed 4 bases, with 18 bases lying between them. Germline lookup yields CDR1 MNHNY and CDR2 SVGAGI (reference sequence). The CDR3 is made up of 16 amino acids. The CDR3 DNA is TGTGCCAGCAGTTATGTAACAGGAGGGAATGGCACTGAAGCTTTCTTT. This codes for CASSYVTGGNGTEAFF.

The chain has TRBV7-9 and TRBJ2-3, with 8 bases aligning to TRBD2. V gave up 2 bases and J gave up 5 bases; unmatched junction bases: 6. The CDR3 covers 15 residues. Germline CDR1 is SEHNR and CDR2 is FQNEAQ (reference sequence). The CDR3 nucleotides are TGTGCCAGCAGCTTACCAGCGGGAGAAGGAGATACGCAGTATTTT. It translates to CASSLPAGEGDTQYF.

The chain has TRBV29-1 and TRBJ2-1, with unresolved D. The ends were cut back, 5 bases at V and 5 bases at J, with 10 bases in the middle. In germline, CDR1 is SQVTM, CDR2 ANQGSEA. The CDR3 sequence is 12 residues long. The CDR3 sequence is CSVLSVHNEQFF. CDR3 DNA sequence: TGCAGCGTTTTATCAGTCCACAATGAGCAGTTCTTC.

The table lists this clone with a few counts. The V and J genes are TRBV7-6 and TRBJ2-7, with a weak D call TRBD2 (6 bases). V was pared by 5 bases and J by 7 bases, with 15 bases between. The CDR3 has 13 amino acids. Per germline, CDR1 SGHVS and CDR2 FNYEAQ. CDR3 amino acids: CASSATSVGEQYF. Here the CDR3 DNA reads TGTGCCAGCAGCGCGACTAGTGTGGGGGAGCAGTACTTC.

The rearrangement joins TRBV12-5 to TRBJ1-2; no definite D call. From germline, CDR1 is LGHNT and CDR2 FRNRAP. CDR3 length: 13 amino acids. Trimming left V 3 bases short and J 4 bases short, with 9 bases between. CDR3 loop: CASGFGAGYGYTF. CDR3 bases: TGTGCTAGTGGTTTTGGAGCGGGCTATGGCTACACCTTC.

V usage is TRBV9 and J usage is TRBJ2-5; 8 bases are shared with TRBD2. In germline, CDR1 is SGDLS, CDR2 YYNGEE. With 3 bases clipped from V and 1 base from J, the junction kept 2 bases outside the gene matches. The CDR3 length is 14 residues. The CDR3 bases are TGTGCCAGCAGCGAGGCGGGGGGCCAAGAGACCCAGTACTTC. Its translation is CASSEAGGQETQYF.

This clone has just one count. The genes are TRBV6-4 and TRBJ2-7; a weak D match, TRBD2 (5 bases). V gave up 3 bases and J gave up 2 bases, with 17 bases separating them. The CDR3 sequence is 16 residues long. Germline V gene sequence: CDR1 MRHNA, CDR2 SNTAGT. Here the CDR3 reads CASSDPLTRTPYEQYF. The DNA of the CDR3 is TGTGCCAGCAGTGATCCCCTAACACGGACTCCCTACGAGCAGTACTTC.

This rearrangement joins TRBV6-5 to TRBJ2-7; no firm D call. The germline V gene encodes CDR1 MNHEY and CDR2 SVGAGI. The CDR3 spans 13 residues. V was pared by 6 bases and J by 0 bases, with 9 bases between. The DNA of the CDR3 is TGTGCCAGCAGCATTTACATCTCCTACGAGCAGTACTTC. Residues: CASSIYISYEQYF.

Only a few counts were recorded for this clone. This chain connects TRBV29-1 to TRBJ2-1, with TRBD2 matching over 7 bases. This CDR3 comprises 13 residues. V dropped 7 bases and J dropped 5; count of bases not matched to a gene: 8. Germline values: CDR1 SQVTM, CDR2 ANQGSEA. The CDR3 sequence is CSGLTGGDNEQFF. DNA for the CDR3: TGCAGCGGGCTAACGGGAGGTGACAATGAGCAGTTCTTC.

V is TRBV4-1 and J is TRBJ2-1; D is possibly TRBD2 (6 bases). Germline assignment: CDR1 MGHRA and CDR2 YSYEKL. Trimming removed 0 bases from V and 9 bases from J, with 12 bases in between. CDR3 size: 14 residues. CDR3 coding DNA: TGCGCCAGCAGCCAAGATTTGGAGGGACCTGAGCAGTTCTTC. Amino acids: CASSQDLEGPEQFF.

The V gene is TRBV7-9, the J gene TRBJ1-1, with TRBD1 as a possible D gene (6 bases). CDR1 is SEHNR, CDR2 FQNEAQ, per germline (reference sequence). The CDR3 has 14 amino acids. V was trimmed by 5 bases and J by 5 bases, leaving 15 bases between them. CDR3 protein: CASSPPGGATEAFF. CDR3 DNA: TGTGCCAGCAGCCCTCCCGGGGGGGCAACTGAAGCTTTCTTT.

The chain carries TRBV5-6 and TRBJ1-1; 8 bases are a match to TRBD1. The CDR3 has 16 residues. Trimming cost V 2 bases and J 0 bases; bases outside gene matches: 6. Germline V gives CDR1 SGHDT, CDR2 YYEEEE. The CDR3 protein is CASSLGQGLMNTEAFF. DNA for the CDR3: TGTGCCAGCAGCTTAGGACAGGGTCTTATGAACACTGAAGCTTTCTTT.

The gene calls are TRBV4-1 and TRBJ2-7; 11 bases line up with TRBD2. Trimming removed 0 bases from V and 2 bases from J; junction bases left unmatched: 3. This CDR3 region has 16 residues. Germline V CDR1 and CDR2: MGHRA, YSYEKL. The CDR3 protein is CASSQDRTSGPYEQYF. The CDR3 coding sequence is TGCGCCAGCAGCCAAGACCGGACTAGCGGGCCCTACGAGCAGTACTTC.